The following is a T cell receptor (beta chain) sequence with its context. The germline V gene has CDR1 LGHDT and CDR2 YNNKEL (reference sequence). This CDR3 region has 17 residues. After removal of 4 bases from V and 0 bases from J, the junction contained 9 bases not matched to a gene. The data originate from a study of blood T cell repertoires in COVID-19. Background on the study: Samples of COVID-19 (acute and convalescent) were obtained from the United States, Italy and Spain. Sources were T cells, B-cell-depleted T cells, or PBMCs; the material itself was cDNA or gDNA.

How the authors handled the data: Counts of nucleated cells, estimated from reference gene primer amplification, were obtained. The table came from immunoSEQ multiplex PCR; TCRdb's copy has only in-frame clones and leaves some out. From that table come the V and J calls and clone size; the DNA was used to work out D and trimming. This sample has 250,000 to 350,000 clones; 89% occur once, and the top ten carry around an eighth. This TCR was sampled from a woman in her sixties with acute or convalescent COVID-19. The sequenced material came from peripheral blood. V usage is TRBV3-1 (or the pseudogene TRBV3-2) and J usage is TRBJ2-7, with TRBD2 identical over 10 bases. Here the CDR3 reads CASSPMGTSVDSYEQYF. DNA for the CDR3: TGTGCCAGCAGCCCGATGGGGACTAGCGTTGACTCCTACGAGCAGTACTTC.